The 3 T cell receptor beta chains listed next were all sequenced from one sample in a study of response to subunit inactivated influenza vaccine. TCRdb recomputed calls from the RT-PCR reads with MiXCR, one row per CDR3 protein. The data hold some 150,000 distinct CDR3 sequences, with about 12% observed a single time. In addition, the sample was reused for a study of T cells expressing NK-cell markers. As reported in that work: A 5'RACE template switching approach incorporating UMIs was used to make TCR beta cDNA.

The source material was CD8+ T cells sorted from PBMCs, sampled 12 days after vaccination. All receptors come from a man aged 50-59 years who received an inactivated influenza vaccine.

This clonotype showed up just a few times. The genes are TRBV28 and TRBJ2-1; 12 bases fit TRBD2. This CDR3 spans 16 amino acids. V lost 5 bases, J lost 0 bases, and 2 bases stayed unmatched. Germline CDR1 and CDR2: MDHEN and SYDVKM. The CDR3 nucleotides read TGTGCCAGCAGTCTAGCGGGGGGGAGCTCCTACAATGAGCAGTTCTTC. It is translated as CASSLAGGSSYNEQFF.

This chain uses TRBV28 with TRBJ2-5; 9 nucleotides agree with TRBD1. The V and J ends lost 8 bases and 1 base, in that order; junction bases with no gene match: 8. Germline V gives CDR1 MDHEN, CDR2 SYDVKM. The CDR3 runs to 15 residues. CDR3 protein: CASSGDRAPQETQYF. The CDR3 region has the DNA TGTGCCAGCTCTGGGGACAGGGCACCCCAAGAGACCCAGTACTTC.

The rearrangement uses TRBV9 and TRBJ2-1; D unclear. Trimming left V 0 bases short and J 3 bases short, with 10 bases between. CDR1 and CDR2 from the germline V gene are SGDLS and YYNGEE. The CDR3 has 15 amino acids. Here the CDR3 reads CASSVEANGYNEQFF. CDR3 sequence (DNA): TGTGCCAGCAGCGTAGAAGCGAACGGCTACAATGAGCAGTTCTTC.